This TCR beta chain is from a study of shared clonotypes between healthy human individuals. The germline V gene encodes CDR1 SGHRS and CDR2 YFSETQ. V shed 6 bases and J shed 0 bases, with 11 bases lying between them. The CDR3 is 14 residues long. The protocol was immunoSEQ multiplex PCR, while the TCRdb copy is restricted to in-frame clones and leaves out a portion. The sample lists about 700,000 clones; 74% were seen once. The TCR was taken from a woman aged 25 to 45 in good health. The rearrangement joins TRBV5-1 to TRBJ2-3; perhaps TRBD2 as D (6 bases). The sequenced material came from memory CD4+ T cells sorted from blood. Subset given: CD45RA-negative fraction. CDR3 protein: CASTSGGSTDTQYF. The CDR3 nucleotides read TGCGCCAGCACCTCTGGGGGGAGCACAGATACGCAGTATTTT. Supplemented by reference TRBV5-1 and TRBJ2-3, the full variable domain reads KAGVTQTPRYLIKTRGQQVTLSCSPISGHRSVSWYQQTPGQGLQFLFEYFSETQRNKGNFPGRFSGRQFSNSRSEMNVSTLELGDSALYLCASTSGGSTDTQYFGPGTRLTVL.